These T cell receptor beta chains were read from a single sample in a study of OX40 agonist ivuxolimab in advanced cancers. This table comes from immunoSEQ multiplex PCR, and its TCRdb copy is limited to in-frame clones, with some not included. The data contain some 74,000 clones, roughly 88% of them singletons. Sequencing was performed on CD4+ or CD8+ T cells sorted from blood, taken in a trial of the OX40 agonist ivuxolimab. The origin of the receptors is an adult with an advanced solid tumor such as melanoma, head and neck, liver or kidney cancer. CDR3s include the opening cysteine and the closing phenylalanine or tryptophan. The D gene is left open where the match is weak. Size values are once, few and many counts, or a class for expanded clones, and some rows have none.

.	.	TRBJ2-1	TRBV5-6	CASSSTRGNGFF	TGTGCCAGCAGCTCGACCCGGGGCAATGGGTTCTTC
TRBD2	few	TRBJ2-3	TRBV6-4	CASSAGTSSDTQYF	TGTGCCAGCAGTGCGGGGACTAGTTCCGATACGCAGTATTTT
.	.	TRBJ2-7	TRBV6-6	CASSYTSYEQYF	TGTGCCAGCAGTTACACGTCCTACGAGCAGTACTTC
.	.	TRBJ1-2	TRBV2	CASNPGQNYGYTF	TGTGCCAGCAATCCAGGGCAAAACTATGGCTACACCTTC
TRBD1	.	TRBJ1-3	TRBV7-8	CASSPLDRSRNTIYF	TGTGCCAGCAGCCCGCTGGACAGGTCTAGAAACACCATATATTTT
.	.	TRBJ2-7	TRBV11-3	CASSPVGAQDSSYEQYF	TGTGCCAGCAGCCCAGTGGGGGCACAGGATAGCTCCTACGAGCAGTACTTC
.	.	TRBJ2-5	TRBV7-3	CASSRWGQETQYF	TGTGCCAGCAGCCGATGGGGCCAAGAGACCCAGTACTTC
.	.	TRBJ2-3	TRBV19	CATADARTTDTQYF	TGTGCCACCGCGGACGCCCGGACCACAGATACGCAGTATTTT
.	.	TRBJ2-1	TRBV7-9	CASSFLDNEQFF	TGTGCCAGCAGCTTCCTGGACAATGAGCAGTTCTTC
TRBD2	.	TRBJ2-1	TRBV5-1	CASSLGGGLVSGNEQFF	TGCGCCAGCAGCTTGGGGGGTGGACTAGTAAGCGGCAATGAGCAGTTCTTC
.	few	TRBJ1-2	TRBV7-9	CASSLTTGYGYTF	TGTGCCAGCAGTTTAACCACTGGCTATGGCTACACCTTC
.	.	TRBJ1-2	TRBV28	CASKLPGAGDNYGYTF	TGTGCCAGCAAGCTTCCTGGGGCAGGAGATAACTATGGCTACACCTTC
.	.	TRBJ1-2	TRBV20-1	CSARGWDGYTF	TGCAGTGCTAGAGGTTGGGATGGCTACACCTTC